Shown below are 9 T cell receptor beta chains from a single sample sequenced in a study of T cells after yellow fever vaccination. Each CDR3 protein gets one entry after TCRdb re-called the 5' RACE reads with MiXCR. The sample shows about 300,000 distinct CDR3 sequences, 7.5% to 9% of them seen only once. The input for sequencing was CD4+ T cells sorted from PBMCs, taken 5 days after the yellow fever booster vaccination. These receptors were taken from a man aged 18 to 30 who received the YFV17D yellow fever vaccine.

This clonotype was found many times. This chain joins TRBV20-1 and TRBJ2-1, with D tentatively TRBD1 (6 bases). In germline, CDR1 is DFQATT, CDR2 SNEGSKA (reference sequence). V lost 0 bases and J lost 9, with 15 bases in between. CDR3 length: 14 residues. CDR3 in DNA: TGCAGTGCTAGAGACCCCAAAGGGGGTCCTGAGCAGTTCTTC. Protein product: CSARDPKGGPEQFF.

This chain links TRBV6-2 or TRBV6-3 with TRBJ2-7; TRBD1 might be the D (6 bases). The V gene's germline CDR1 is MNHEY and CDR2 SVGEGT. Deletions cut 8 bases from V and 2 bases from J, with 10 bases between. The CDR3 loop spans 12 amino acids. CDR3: CASGRGTYEQYV. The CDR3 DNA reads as TGTGCCAGCGGCAGGGGTACCTACGAGCAGTACGTC.

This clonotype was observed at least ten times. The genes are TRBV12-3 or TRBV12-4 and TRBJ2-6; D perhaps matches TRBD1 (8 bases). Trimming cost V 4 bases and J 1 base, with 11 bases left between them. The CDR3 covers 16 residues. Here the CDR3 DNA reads TGTGCCAGCAGTTACAGGGGGGGATCTGGGGCCAACGTCCTGACTTTC. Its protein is CASSYRGGSGANVLTF.

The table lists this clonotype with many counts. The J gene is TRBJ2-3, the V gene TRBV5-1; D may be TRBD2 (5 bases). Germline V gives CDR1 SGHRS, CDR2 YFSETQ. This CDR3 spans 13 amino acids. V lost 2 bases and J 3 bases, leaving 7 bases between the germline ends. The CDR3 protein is CASSFGETDTQYF. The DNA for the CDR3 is TGCGCCAGCAGCTTCGGGGAAACAGATACGCAGTATTTT.

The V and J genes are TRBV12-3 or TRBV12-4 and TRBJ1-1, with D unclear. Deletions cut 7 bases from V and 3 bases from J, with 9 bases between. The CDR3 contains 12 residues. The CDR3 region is CASKAGYTEAFF. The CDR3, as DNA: TGTGCCAGCAAGGCGGGGTACACTGAAGCTTTCTTT.

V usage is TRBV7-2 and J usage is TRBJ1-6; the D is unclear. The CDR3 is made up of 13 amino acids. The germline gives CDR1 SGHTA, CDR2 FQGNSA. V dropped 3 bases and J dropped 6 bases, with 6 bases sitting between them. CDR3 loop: CASSLLFNSPLHF. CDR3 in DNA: TGTGCCAGCAGCTTGCTATTTAATTCACCCCTCCACTTT.

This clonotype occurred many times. This CDR3 reads CASSSDIQETQYF. Written as DNA, the CDR3 is TGTGCCAGCAGCAGCGACATCCAAGAGACCCAGTACTTC. This chain links TRBV7-7 with TRBJ2-5; D remains unclear. This CDR3 is built from 13 residues. The germline V gene has CDR1 SSHAT and CDR2 FNYEAQ (reference sequence). V lost 5 bases to trimming and J lost 1 base, with 8 bases between them.

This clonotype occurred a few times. The CDR3 bases are TGTGCCAGCAGTTCGGGACTAGCTGGCACCGGGGAGCTGTTTTTT. Residues: CASSSGLAGTGELFF. The rearrangement links TRBV12-3 or TRBV12-4 to TRBJ2-2, with 9 positions matching TRBD2. The junction had 4 bases not matched to a gene; V was cut back by 4 bases and J by 4 bases. This CDR3 is built from 15 residues.

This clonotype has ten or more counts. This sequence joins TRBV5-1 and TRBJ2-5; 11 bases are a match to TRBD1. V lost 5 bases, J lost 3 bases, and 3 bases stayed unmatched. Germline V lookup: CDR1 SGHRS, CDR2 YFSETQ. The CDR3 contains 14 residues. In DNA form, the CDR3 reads TGCGCCAGCAGTCGGGACAGGGGGAAAGAGACCCAGTACTTC. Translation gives CASSRDRGKETQYF.